Listed here are 10 T cell receptor beta chains from one sample, sequenced in a study of cytomegalovirus exposure and HLA in healthy donors. 13 Jbeta primers and 60 Vbeta primers were used for the PCR. Sequencing used immunoSEQ multiplex PCR; TCRdb keeps in-frame clones, though not all of them. The sample contains about 120,000 clones, 70% to 80% of which appear only once. The sample was PBMCs. The source of these receptors is a woman aged 40 to 50 in good health and CMV-seropositive.

The chain joins TRBV5-1 to TRBJ2-3; 7 bases agree with TRBD2. There are 15 residues in the CDR3. The germline gives CDR1 SGHRS, CDR2 YFSETQ. The trim removed 5 bases at V and 2 bases at J, leaving 8 bases unmatched. The CDR3 nucleotides are TGCGCCAGCAGGGCGGGGGTCCTCCCCACAGATACGCAGTATTTT. Protein product: CASRAGVLPTDTQYF.

The chain recombines TRBV18 with TRBJ2-3, with 8 bases aligning to TRBD1. Trimming at V came to 4 bases and at J to 1 base, leaving 4 bases not matched to a gene. The V gene's germline CDR1 is KGHSH and CDR2 LQKENI. There are 15 residues in the CDR3. In nucleotides, the CDR3 is TGTGCCAGCTCACTTGCGACAGGGGGCACAGATACGCAGTATTTT. Protein product: CASSLATGGTDTQYF.

CDR3 nucleotides: TGCGCCAGCAACAGGGCAGGGGACTCCTACGAGCAGTACTTC. It translates to CASNRAGDSYEQYF. The chain couples TRBV5-1 to TRBJ2-7, with a possible D match to TRBD1 (6 bases). Germline V gene sequence: CDR1 SGHRS, CDR2 YFSETQ. The length of the CDR3 is 14 residues. V was pared by 6 bases and J by 0 bases, with 13 bases between.

J is TRBJ1-5 and V is TRBV12-5; D gene ambiguous. Looked up from germline, CDR1 is LGHNT and CDR2 is FRNRAP. The CDR3 runs 13 residues. The V and J ends lost 7 bases and 2 bases respectively, with 9 bases between them. The CDR3 protein is CASEGAGNQPQHF. Here the CDR3 DNA reads TGTGCTAGTGAAGGAGCTGGCAATCAGCCCCAGCATTTT.

The V and J genes are TRBV5-6 and TRBJ2-7, with a weak D call TRBD2 (6 bases). V was trimmed by 0 bases and J by 3 bases, leaving 13 bases between them. Germline V CDR1 and CDR2: SGHDT, YYEEEE. The CDR3 has 15 amino acids. CDR3 region: CASSLGGREVYEQYF. The CDR3 DNA is TGTGCCAGCAGCTTGGGTGGCAGGGAGGTCTACGAGCAGTACTTC.

The chain combines TRBV7-6 with TRBJ1-6; 8 bases map to TRBD1. This CDR3 is 14 amino acids long. With 5 bases clipped from V and 9 bases from J, the junction kept 6 bases outside the gene matches. The germline CDR1 and CDR2 sequences are SGHVS and FNYEAQ. Here the CDR3 DNA reads TGTGCCAGCAGCCCGGACAGGGTTTTTTCACCCCTCCACTTT. Protein sequence: CASSPDRVFSPLHF.

This clone was seen a single time. Other DNA sequences in this specimen translate into the identical CDR3. V gene TRBV4-3 combines with J gene TRBJ2-3, with D possibly being TRBD1 (5 bases). Germline lookup yields CDR1 LGHNA and CDR2 YSLEER. The CDR3 runs to 13 residues. Trimming cost V 3 bases and J 4 bases, with 8 bases left between them. In DNA, the CDR3 is TGCGCCAGCAGCCAGGGGCTGGCAGATACGCAGTATTTT. Its protein product is CASSQGLADTQYF.

The rearrangement links TRBV11-2 to TRBJ2-5; TRBD2 matches 11 bases. The CDR3 spans 14 residues. The junction had 3 bases not matched to a gene; V was cut back by 7 bases and J by 2 bases. CDR1 and CDR2 from the germline V gene are SGHAT and FQNNGV. The CDR3 is CASTLAGGQETQYF. The CDR3 DNA is TGTGCCAGCACTTTAGCGGGGGGGCAAGAGACCCAGTACTTC.

This chain connects TRBV18 to TRBJ2-2; D is uncertain. Looked up from germline, CDR1 is KGHSH and CDR2 is LQKENI. V lost 5 bases to trimming and J lost 7 bases, with 20 bases between them. This CDR3 region has 16 residues. The CDR3 nucleotides are TGTGCCAGCTCAGACAATGCACCTGGGTCCGGCGGGGAGCTGTTTTTT. Protein sequence: CASSDNAPGSGGELFF. Full variable domain (remainder filled in from reference TRBV18 and TRBJ2-2): NAGVMQNPRHLVRRRGQEARLRCSPMKGHSHVYWYRQLPEEGLKFMVYLQKENIIDESGMPKERFSAEFPKEGPSILRIQQVVRGDSAAYFCASSDNAPGSGGELFFGEGSRLTVL.

J is TRBJ2-3 and V is TRBV4-3, with D perhaps TRBD2 (6 bases). This CDR3 is 18 amino acids long. Trimming removed 0 bases at V and 0 bases at J, with 16 bases between. The germline CDR1 and CDR2 sequences are LGHNA and YSLEER. DNA for the CDR3: TGCGCCAGCAGCCAAGATGTTGCGCGGGGCGAGAGCACAGATACGCAGTATTTT. This translates into CASSQDVARGESTDTQYF.